A selection of T cell receptor beta chains follows, all from one sample in a study of control samples from healthy donors and cancer patients. Repertoires were generated with immunoSEQ multiplex PCR, while TCRdb's copy carries only in-frame clones and drops some. The table shows about 140,000 clones, with around nine tenths occurring only once. Sequencing was performed on blood. The receptors derive from a woman between 25 and 40 years old in good health. The CDR3 runs from the conserved cysteine through the conserved F or W. The order of the fields is D gene, V gene, CDR3 protein. The D gene is left open where the match is weak.

d_call: TRBD1; v_call: TRBV3-1/TRBV3-2; cdr3_aa: CASSLRLPGQGNQETQYF
d_call: -; v_call: TRBV28; cdr3_aa: CASSLSVTEAFF
d_call: -; v_call: TRBV18; cdr3_aa: CASSPTGSRNEKLFF
d_call: -; v_call: TRBV15; cdr3_aa: CATSRDYGDSPLHF
d_call: -; v_call: TRBV7-8; cdr3_aa: CASSLMDRTNEKLFF
d_call: TRBD1; v_call: TRBV11-1; cdr3_aa: CASSVGTVTRTEAFF
d_call: -; v_call: TRBV29-1; cdr3_aa: CSVARDTNTEAFF
d_call: -; v_call: TRBV29-1; cdr3_aa: CSVITSYEQYF
d_call: TRBD1; v_call: TRBV7-9; cdr3_aa: CASSLRTGGIEKLFF
d_call: TRBD2; v_call: TRBV4-1; cdr3_aa: CASSQEAGTLYEQYF
d_call: TRBD1; v_call: TRBV5-1; cdr3_aa: CASSRRTGQAINSPLHF
d_call: -; v_call: TRBV5-1; cdr3_aa: CASSLDVGTEQFF
d_call: -; v_call: TRBV30; cdr3_aa: CAWGAGMENTEAFF
d_call: -; v_call: TRBV29-1; cdr3_aa: CSVDYRSRTEAYEQYF
d_call: -; v_call: TRBV5-4; cdr3_aa: CASSTPSTDTQYF
d_call: -; v_call: TRBV5-1; cdr3_aa: CASSWISQGQVLQQYF
d_call: -; v_call: TRBV2; cdr3_aa: CASSVGGIQPQHF
d_call: -; v_call: TRBV11-3; cdr3_aa: CASSLSSGWDEQYF
d_call: -; v_call: TRBV4-1; cdr3_aa: CASSLKYIQGNQPQHF
d_call: TRBD2; v_call: TRBV19; cdr3_aa: CATREAGTTYNEQFF
d_call: -; v_call: TRBV27; cdr3_aa: CASSSSGDSSYEQYF
d_call: TRBD1; v_call: TRBV3-1/TRBV3-2; cdr3_aa: CASSLGPRNRDRVWDTF
d_call: TRBD2; v_call: TRBV28; cdr3_aa: CASRLSSGRNYNEQFF
d_call: TRBD2; v_call: TRBV2; cdr3_aa: CASSEVSGRVGTGELFF
d_call: -; v_call: TRBV1; cdr3_aa: CTSSPAGAGGQETQYF
d_call: TRBD1; v_call: TRBV30; cdr3_aa: CARQGAGEKLFF
d_call: -; v_call: TRBV7-2; cdr3_aa: CASSLGRRPYNEQFF
d_call: TRBD2; v_call: TRBV7-3; cdr3_aa: CASSFRMAGGHGDTQYF
d_call: TRBD2; v_call: TRBV25-1; cdr3_aa: CASSDTSGNKNTGELFF
d_call: -; v_call: TRBV9; cdr3_aa: CASSVGSYNEQFF
d_call: TRBD1; v_call: TRBV6-1; cdr3_aa: CASSEVGTGIYGYTF
d_call: -; v_call: TRBV28; cdr3_aa: CASSTTSVTGELFF
d_call: -; v_call: TRBV7-2; cdr3_aa: CASSFGVAVNTGELFF
d_call: -; v_call: TRBV12-3/TRBV12-4; cdr3_aa: CASSSLANYGYTF
d_call: -; v_call: TRBV10-3; cdr3_aa: CAISGSTDTQYF
d_call: -; v_call: TRBV14; cdr3_aa: CASSQGFRTGVDTQYF
d_call: TRBD2; v_call: TRBV7-2; cdr3_aa: CASSATSGSNEQFF
d_call: -; v_call: TRBV30; cdr3_aa: CAWTAGRRREQFF
d_call: -; v_call: TRBV28; cdr3_aa: CASSLYSSMSGELFF
d_call: -; v_call: TRBV19; cdr3_aa: CASSRRAGHNEQFF
d_call: -; v_call: TRBV5-1; cdr3_aa: CASSYLRGTGELFF
d_call: -; v_call: TRBV7-3; cdr3_aa: CASSTSGAPPYEQYF
d_call: -; v_call: TRBV3-1/TRBV3-2; cdr3_aa: CASSQEPVADTQYF
d_call: TRBD2; v_call: TRBV11-2; cdr3_aa: CASSLDGGSTPDTQYF
d_call: -; v_call: TRBV7-2; cdr3_aa: CASSLNAVYEQYF
d_call: -; v_call: TRBV24-1; cdr3_aa: CATSDLVGLEAFF
d_call: TRBD2; v_call: TRBV5-4; cdr3_aa: CASSLVPSGRDPRYF
d_call: -; v_call: TRBV5-1; cdr3_aa: CASSLTPGTGEETQYF
d_call: -; v_call: TRBV5-1; cdr3_aa: CASSMAGATDTQYF
d_call: -; v_call: TRBV30; cdr3_aa: CAWIPDSVGEQFF
d_call: TRBD2; v_call: TRBV2; cdr3_aa: CASSQGLAATDTQYF